This T cell receptor (beta chain) was retrieved from a study of T cell responses to AZD1222 COVID-19 vaccine. This clone came up once. The repertoire was sequenced with immunoSEQ multiplex PCR; TCRdb's copy has only in-frame clones and lacks some. The sample contains 150,000 to 180,000 clones, approximately 91% of which appear only once. Germline V CDR1 and CDR2: KGHSH, LQKENI. There are 15 residues in the CDR3. Losses at the gene ends were 2 bases for V and 1 base for J; bases not matched to a gene: 4. The sequenced sample was peripheral blood, obtained after recovery from COVID-19. The gene calls are TRBV18 and TRBJ1-1; 7 nucleotides match TRBD1. The clonotype comes from an adult who had recovered from COVID-19. The CDR3 coding sequence is TGTGCCAGCTCACCAATGGGACAGACGAACACTGAAGCTTTCTTT. Translating it yields CASSPMGQTNTEAFF.